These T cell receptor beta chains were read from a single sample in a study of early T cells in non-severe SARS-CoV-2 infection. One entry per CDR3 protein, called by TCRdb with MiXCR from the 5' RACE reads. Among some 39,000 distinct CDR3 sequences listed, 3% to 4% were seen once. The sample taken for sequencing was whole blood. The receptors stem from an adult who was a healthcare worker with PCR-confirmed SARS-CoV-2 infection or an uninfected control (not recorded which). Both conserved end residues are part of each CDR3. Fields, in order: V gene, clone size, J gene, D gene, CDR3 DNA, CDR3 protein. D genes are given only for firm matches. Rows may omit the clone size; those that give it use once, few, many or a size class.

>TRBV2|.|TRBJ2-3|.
TGTGCCAGCAGTGCTGCACTCTTTAGCACAGATACGCAGTATTTT
CASSAALFSTDTQYF
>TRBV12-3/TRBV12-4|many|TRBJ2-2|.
TGTGCCAGCAGTTGGACCGAGCTGGCCACCGGGGAGCTGTTTTTT
CASSWTELATGELFF
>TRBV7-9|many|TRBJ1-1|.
TGTGCCAGCAGCTTCCCGGGACGGAAGGGGAGAAGCACTGAAGCTTTCTTT
CASSFPGRKGRSTEAFF
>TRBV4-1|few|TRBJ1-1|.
TGCGCCAGCAGCCCCGGCCCCCTCCCCGGAGGGACTGAAGCTTTCTTT
CASSPGPLPGGTEAFF
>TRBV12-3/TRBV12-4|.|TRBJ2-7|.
TGTGCCAGCAGTTTAGGGAACTCCTACGAGCAGTACTTC
CASSLGNSYEQYF
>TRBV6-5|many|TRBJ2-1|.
TGTGCCAGCAGTGTTAAGGGGTCGAGCTCCTACAATGAGCAGTTCTTC
CASSVKGSSSYNEQFF
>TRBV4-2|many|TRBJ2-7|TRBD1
TGTGCCAGCAGCCAAGATCACGGGACAGGGGTAGAGCAGTACTTC
CASSQDHGTGVEQYF
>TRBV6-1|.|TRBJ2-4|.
TGTGCCAGCATTACGACAGCCCTTTTTGCCAAAAACATTCAGTACTTC
CASITTALFAKNIQYF
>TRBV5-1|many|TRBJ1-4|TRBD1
TGCGCCAGCAGCGTCGGACAGGGGGCGCTAGGACTGTTTTTT
CASSVGQGALGLFF
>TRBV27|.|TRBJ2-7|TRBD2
TGTGCCAGCAGTTTCCAGCGGGACTACGAGCAGTACTTC
CASSFQRDYEQYF
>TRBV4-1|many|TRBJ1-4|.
TGCGCCAGCAGCCCGGGACAAAGTGAAAAACTGTTTTTT
CASSPGQSEKLFF
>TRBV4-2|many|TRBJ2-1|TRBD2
TGTGCCAGCAGCCCCAGCGGGACTAGCGCGTACAATGAGCAGTTCTTC
CASSPSGTSAYNEQFF
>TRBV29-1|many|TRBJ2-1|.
TGCAGCGTCCTTGCTGGGGGATCTTACAATGAGCAGTTCTTC
CSVLAGGSYNEQFF
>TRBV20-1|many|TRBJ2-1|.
TGCAGTGCCCCGCTTCGCCCCCGGGGCCCCAATGAGCAGTTCTTC
CSAPLRPRGPNEQFF
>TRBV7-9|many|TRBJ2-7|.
TGTGCCAGCAGCACGACCCTCGCTTACGAGCAGTACTTC
CASSTTLAYEQYF
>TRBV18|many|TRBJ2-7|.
TGTGCCAGCTCATCAGACCGGGTGTCCGAGCAGTACTTC
CASSSDRVSEQYF
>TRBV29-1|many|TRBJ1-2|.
TGCAGCGTTGCCGGGGCGTGGGGCGCAGATGGCTACACCTTC
CSVAGAWGADGYTF
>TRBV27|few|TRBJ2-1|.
TGTGCCAGCATTTCCCGGACAGCCCCAAGTGAGCAGTTCTTC
CASISRTAPSEQFF
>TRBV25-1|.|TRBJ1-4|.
TGTGCCAGCAGTGAGGGAGGGGTGGCTAATGAAAAACTGTTTTTT
CASSEGGVANEKLFF
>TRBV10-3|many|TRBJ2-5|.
TGTGCCATCAGTCACTCGGGACTTGCCCAAGAGACCCAGTACTTC
CAISHSGLAQETQYF
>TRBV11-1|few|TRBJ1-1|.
TGTGCCAGCAGCGCCCAGGGAAGCACTGAAGCTTTCTTT
CASSAQGSTEAFF
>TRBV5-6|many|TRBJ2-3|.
TGTGCCAGCAGCTCAGTTGGAACCGCAGATACGCAGTATTTT
CASSSVGTADTQYF
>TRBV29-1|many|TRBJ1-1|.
TGCAGCGTTGAACCCGGGGGGACTGAAGCTTTCTTT
CSVEPGGTEAFF
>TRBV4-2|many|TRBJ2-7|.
TGTGCCAGCAGCCAAGAGGGGTATGGGGCCTACGAGCAGTACTTC
CASSQEGYGAYEQYF
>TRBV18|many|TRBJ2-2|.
TGTGCCAGCTCACCAGGACCAAACATCGGGGAGCTGTTTTTT
CASSPGPNIGELFF
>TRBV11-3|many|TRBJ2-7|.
TGTGCCAGCAGCTTTCCAGGGATTTACGAGCAGTACTTC
CASSFPGIYEQYF
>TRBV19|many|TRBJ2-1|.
TGTGCCAGTACCCTGGGTGGGCTAGCCGACACAACCTACAATGAGCAGTTCTTC
CASTLGGLADTTYNEQFF
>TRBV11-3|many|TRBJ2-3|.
TGTGCCAGCAGCCACGGGGGTATATCAGATACGCAGTATTTT
CASSHGGISDTQYF
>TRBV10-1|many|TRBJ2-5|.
TGCGCCAGCAGTCCCAGCGGGCCGGAGACCCAGTACTTC
CASSPSGPETQYF
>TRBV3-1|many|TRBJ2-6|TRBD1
TGTGCCAGCAGCCAGGACAGGGGGGGCTCTGGGGCCAACGTCCTGACTTTC
CASSQDRGGSGANVLTF
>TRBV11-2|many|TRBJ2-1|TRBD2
TGTGCCAGCAGCCCCGGGGGGGTCAGGTTGGAGGAGCAGTTCTTC
CASSPGGVRLEEQFF
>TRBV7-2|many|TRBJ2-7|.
TGTGCCAGCAGGATAGAGCCCCTCCACGAGCAGTACTTC
CASRIEPLHEQYF
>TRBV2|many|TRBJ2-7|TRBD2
TGTGCCAGCAGTAGACTAGCGGGGGGCTACGAGCAGTACTTC
CASSRLAGGYEQYF
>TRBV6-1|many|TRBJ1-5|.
TGTGCATCAACGACTAGCAATCAGCCCCAGCATTTT
CASTTSNQPQHF
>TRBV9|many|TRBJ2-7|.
TGTGCCAGCAGCGTAGCCTGGCAGGCCAGCTACGAGCAGTACTTC
CASSVAWQASYEQYF
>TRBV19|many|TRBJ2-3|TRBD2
TGTGCCAGTAGTCCAGCGGGGGCGAACACAGATACGCAGTATTTT
CASSPAGANTDTQYF
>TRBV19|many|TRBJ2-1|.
TGTGCCAGTAGTACCAGGGTCACTGAGCAGTTCTTC
CASSTRVTEQFF
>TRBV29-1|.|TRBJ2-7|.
TGCAGCGTTGAAGATCCCCAGACCTACGAGCAGTACTTC
CSVEDPQTYEQYF
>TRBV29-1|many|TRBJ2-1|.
TGCAGCGTTCACGTCCGCTCGGGCCGGGGGCGGTTCTTC
CSVHVRSGRGRFF
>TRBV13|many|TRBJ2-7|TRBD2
TGTGCCAGCAGCTCTTCCGGACTAGCGGGCTACGAGCAGTACTTC
CASSSSGLAGYEQYF